This is a list of T cell receptor beta chains from one sample in a study of STAT5B mutations in CD4+ large granular lymphocyte leukemia. Clones were read by immunoSEQ multiplex PCR, and TCRdb kept only the in-frame ones, dropping some. The profile shows roughly 30,000 clones, roughly 84% of them singletons. The material sequenced was CD4+ T cells from blood buffy coats. The receptors stem from a human donor in good health. CDR3s include the opening cysteine and the closing phenylalanine or tryptophan. D genes are given only for firm matches. Some rows have no size entry. The others give once, few or many, or a class for an expanded clone.

TRBJ2-6,TRBV7-2,TRBD2,16,once,CASSTLAGVGANVLTF,TGTGCCAGCAGCACACTAGCGGGAGTTGGGGCCAACGTCCTGACTTTC
TRBJ1-6,TRBV30,.,14,.,CAWSGDRWISPLHF,TGTGCCTGGAGTGGAGACCGTTGGATTTCACCCCTCCACTTT
TRBJ2-1,TRBV7-6,TRBD2,13,.,CASSPAGAHEQFF,TGTGCCAGCAGCCCAGCGGGAGCGCATGAGCAGTTCTTC
TRBJ1-3,TRBV5-1,.,14,.,CASSRDSSGNTIYF,TGCGCCAGCAGTAGGGACTCCTCTGGAAACACCATATATTTT
TRBJ1-6,TRBV19,.,12,few,CASSIGAAPLHF,TGTGCCAGTAGTATAGGAGCTGCACCCCTCCACTTT
TRBJ2-3,TRBV15,TRBD2,16,.,CATGSGGGRRSDTQYF,TGTGCCACCGGGAGCGGGGGGGGAAGAAGGTCAGATACGCAGTATTTT
TRBJ1-4,TRBV7-2,TRBD1,18,.,CASSLALTGGDRNEKLFF,TGTGCCAGCAGCTTAGCGCTGACAGGGGGTGATCGAAATGAAAAACTGTTTTTT
TRBJ2-1,TRBV5-1,.,13,.,CASNRDSYNEQFF,TGCGCCAGCAACCGGGACTCTTACAATGAGCAGTTCTTC
TRBJ2-1,TRBV6-5,.,15,.,CACTSLRGGVNEQFF,TGTGCCTGCACGTCACTTAGAGGTGGAGTCAATGAGCAGTTCTTC
TRBJ2-7,TRBV4-1,.,15,.,CASSQPSQRGTSKYF,TGCGCCAGCAGCCAACCCTCCCAGAGGGGGACATCGAAGTACTTC